This T cell receptor beta chain was found in a study of T cells after yellow fever vaccination. Study-wide background: The SMART-Seq v4 Ultra Low Input method served to prepare the low-cell-number fractions.

A note on this clonotype: Its antigen is not known.

V was cut by 1 base and J by 5 bases, with 11 bases left in between. The CDR3 has 15 amino acids. CDR1 is SGHTA, CDR2 FQGNSA, per germline. Study-wide results and limits: Bulk-population clonotypes that are abundant could appear as contaminants in FACS-sorted repertoires. Clonotype sharing between CD4 and CD8 compartments was small.

The authors made TCR cDNA by 5'RACE template switching, adding a universal primer site and UMIs. TCRdb independently ran MiXCR on the 5' RACE reads; one entry per CDR3 protein. The sample consists of over 300,000 distinct CDR3 sequences, around 7% of them appearing once. This TCR was sampled from a man aged 18-30 years who received the YFV17D yellow fever vaccine. This chain links TRBV7-2 with TRBJ2-2; D gene uncertain. The sample in question was PBMCs, obtained around 45 days after the first yellow fever vaccination. CDR3 sequence (DNA): TGTGCCAGCAGCTTAGGAGTGACGTTGACCGGGGAGCTGTTTTTT. It translates to CASSLGVTLTGELFF.